This passage covers 3 T cell receptor beta chains from one sample sequenced in a study of blood T cells in healthy people across ages. Together with a sample-barcoded 5' primer, a J-beta primer mix was included in a second PCR lasting roughly 6 to 12 cycles. TCRdb re-called the 5' RACE reads through MiXCR, storing one row per CDR3 protein. Of around 1.5 million distinct CDR3 sequences in the sample, 30% to 35% were seen once. Sequencing was carried out using blood. These receptor sequences come from a woman aged 25 to 45 in good health.

This clonotype came up many times. The V and J genes are TRBV6-2 or TRBV6-3 and TRBJ2-1; D is tentatively TRBD1 or TRBD2 (5 bases each). Germline lookup yields CDR1 MNHEY and CDR2 SVGEGT. Trimming left V 8 bases short and J 1 base short, with 6 bases between. The CDR3 spans 12 residues. The CDR3 sequence is CASGGSYNEQFF. Written as DNA, the CDR3 is TGTGCCAGCGGGGGTTCCTACAATGAGCAGTTCTTC.

This clonotype was counted a few times. The V call is TRBV20-1, the J call TRBJ2-3; 12 positions match TRBD2. CDR3 length equals 14 residues. V was clipped by 5 bases and J by 3 bases; unmatched bases: 3. Germline CDR1 and CDR2: DFQATT and SNEGSKA (reference sequence). CDR3 sequence reads: CSAGLAGLTDTQYF. CDR3 coding DNA: TGCAGTGCTGGACTAGCGGGGCTAACAGATACGCAGTATTTT.

V usage is TRBV12-3 or TRBV12-4 and J usage is TRBJ1-4; D possibly corresponds to TRBD1 (6 bases). The CDR3 extends over 14 amino acids. V lost 7 bases and J lost 4, with 13 bases in between. The CDR3 region is CASNPPGHNEKLFF. CDR3 coding DNA: TGTGCCAGCAACCCTCCGGGACATAATGAAAAACTGTTTTTT.